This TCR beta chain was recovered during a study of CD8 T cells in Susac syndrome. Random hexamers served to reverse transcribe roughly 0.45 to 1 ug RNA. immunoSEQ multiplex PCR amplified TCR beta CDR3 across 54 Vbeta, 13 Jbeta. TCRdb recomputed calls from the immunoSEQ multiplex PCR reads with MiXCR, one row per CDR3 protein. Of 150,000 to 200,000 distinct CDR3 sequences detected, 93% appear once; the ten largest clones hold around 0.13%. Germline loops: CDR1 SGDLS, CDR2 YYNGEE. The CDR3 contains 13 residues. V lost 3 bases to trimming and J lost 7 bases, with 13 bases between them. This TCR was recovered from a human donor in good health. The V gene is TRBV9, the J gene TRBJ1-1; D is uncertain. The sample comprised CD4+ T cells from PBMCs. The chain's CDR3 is CASSAHHPGEAFF. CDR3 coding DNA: TGTGCCAGCAGCGCCCATCACCCGGGTGAAGCTTTCTTT.